Included here is one TCR beta chain sequence, with context. The target antigen is unknown. The data stem from a study of a mutant IDH1 vaccine in newly diagnosed glioma. Study summary: At week 47 came visit V13, while visit V12 had come at week 35.

The V segment lost 2 bases and the J segment 4 bases; nucleotides outside the gene matches: 2. Per the germline V gene, CDR1 is SGHRS and CDR2 is YFSETQ. This CDR3 has 14 amino acids. Repertoires were generated with immunoSEQ multiplex PCR, while TCRdb's copy carries only in-frame clones and drops some. The table lists about 59,000 clones, around four fifths of them singletons. Time point of the sample: week 47, end of study. Doses comprised 300 ug of mutant IDH1 20-mer peptide each, plus topical imiquimod. V usage is TRBV5-1 and J usage is TRBJ1-2, with 10 bases identical to TRBD1. The sample consisted of PBMCs, taken from a glioma patient whose treatment included an IDH1 peptide vaccine. This clonotype was sampled from a man aged 30 to 45 with glioma. CDR3 nucleotides: TGCGCCAGCAGCTTCCGGACAGGGGGCTATGGCTACACCTTC. Translation gives CASSFRTGGYGYTF.